This entry lists 5 T cell receptor beta chains sequenced from one sample in a study of T cell responses to AZD1222 COVID-19 vaccine. The protocol was immunoSEQ multiplex PCR, while the TCRdb copy is restricted to in-frame clones and leaves out a portion. Here the sample spans 100,000 to 150,000 clones, about 90% being singletons. The sequences come from peripheral blood, collected on day 0 of AZD1222 vaccination. The receptors were sampled from an adult in good health.

V usage is TRBV13 and J usage is TRBJ2-1, with 9 bases lining up with TRBD1. V was pared by 5 bases and J by 0 bases, with 5 bases of the junction left unmatched. The CDR3 covers 16 residues. Germline V gene sequence: CDR1 PRHDT, CDR2 FYEKMQ (reference sequence). CDR3 protein: CASSAQGAPSYNEQFF. The CDR3 nucleotides are TGTGCCAGCAGCGCACAGGGGGCCCCCTCCTACAATGAGCAGTTCTTC.

J is TRBJ1-5 and V is TRBV18; D perhaps matches TRBD1 (5 bases). This CDR3 spans 13 amino acids. Germline-derived CDR1 and CDR2 are KGHSH and LQKENI. Trimming took 2 bases from V and 3 from J, leaving 5 bases between them. The CDR3 reads CASSPGTNQPQHF. CDR3 DNA sequence: TGTGCCAGCTCACCAGGGACCAATCAGCCCCAGCATTTT.

This chain joins TRBV9 and TRBJ2-1; the D is unclear. CDR3 size: 10 residues. Trimming left V 3 bases short and J 9 bases short, with 4 bases between. The germline V gene has CDR1 SGDLS and CDR2 YYNGEE. The CDR3 DNA reads as TGTGCCAGCAGCGGAGCTGAGCAGTTCTTC. It codes for CASSGAEQFF. Complete variable domain (other parts from reference TRBV9 and TRBJ2-1): DSGVTQTPKHLITATGQRVTLRCSPRSGDLSVYWYQQSLDQGLQFLIQYYNGEERAKGNILERFSAQQFPDLHSELNLSSLELGDSALYFCASSGAEQFFGPGTRLTVL.

The rearrangement uses TRBV9 and TRBJ2-3; TRBD2 might be the D (7 bases). The V end was cut by 4 bases, the J end by 3 bases, with 12 bases between. CDR1 SGDLS and CDR2 YYNGEE come from the germline V gene. The CDR3 consists of 14 residues. The DNA of the CDR3 is TGTGCCAGCAGCCGGGGGGCCCGAACAGATACGCAGTATTTT. This codes for CASSRGARTDTQYF.

The chain recombines TRBV6-2 or TRBV6-3 with TRBJ2-3; no firm D call. Between the trimmed V and J ends, which lost 5 bases and 6 bases, there was a span of 6 bases. Germline lookup yields CDR1 MNHEY and CDR2 SVGEGT. The CDR3 covers 11 residues. CDR3 loop: CASSTLDTQYF. The CDR3 DNA reads TGTGCCAGCAGTACCTTGGATACGCAGTATTTT.